Below are 18 T cell receptor beta chains sequenced from a single sample in a study of regulatory T cells in long-lasting Graves disease. Assembly of TCR beta libraries relied on iRepertoire HTBI primers together with Arm-PCR of CDR3 regions. Each CDR3 protein gets one entry after TCRdb re-called the multiplex PCR reads with MiXCR. Altogether 430,000 or so distinct CDR3 sequences are present, roughly a fifth being singletons, with the ten largest covering more than 13%. Noted time point: persistent/refractory GD, antithyroid drugs over 5 years with positive TRAb. Extracted RNA from PBMCs served as the source of the TCR library. The sequencing here drew on peripheral blood mononuclear cells (PBMCs), taken when the disease was refractory, from a patient treated with antithyroid drugs. The receptors come from a female donor with Graves disease.

This clonotype was observed at least ten times. The V call is TRBV15, the J call TRBJ1-4; D not certain. The V and J ends lost 7 bases and 5 bases respectively, with 8 bases between them. CDR3 length: 12 residues. In germline, CDR1 is LNHNV, CDR2 YYDKDF (reference sequence). The CDR3 region is CATNGANEKLFF. The CDR3 DNA follows: TGTGCCACCAACGGAGCGAATGAAAAACTGTTTTTT. The variable domain in full, with the rest retrieved from reference TRBV15 and TRBJ1-4, is DAMVIQNPRYQVTQFGKPVTLSCSQTLNHNVMYWYQQKSSQAPKLLFHYYDKDFNNEADTPDNFQSRRPNTSFCFLDIRSPGLGDTAMYLCATNGANEKLFFGSGTQLSVL.

The chain links TRBV29-1 to TRBJ1-1; D not resolved. V gave up 6 bases and J gave up 5 bases, with 13 bases separating them. Germline values: CDR1 SQVTM, CDR2 ANQGSEA. The CDR3 consists of 12 residues. The CDR3 DNA is TGCAGCGTCTCCACGGCGGGGACTGAAGCTTTCTTT. Its translation: CSVSTAGTEAFF. Combining the CDR3 with reference TRBV29-1 and TRBJ1-1 gives the whole variable domain SAVISQKPSRDICQRGTSLTIQCQVDSQVTMMFWYRQQPGQSLTLIATANQGSEATYESGFVIDKFPISRPNLTFSTLTVSNMSPEDSSIYLCSVSTAGTEAFFGQGTRLTVV.

The DNA of the CDR3 is TGTGCCACCAGCTCACCCGCGGGGACTAGCGGAAAAAACGAGCAGTACTTC. It translates to CATSSPAGTSGKNEQYF. V and J are TRBV15 and TRBJ2-7, with 11 bases matching TRBD2. This CDR3 is built from 17 residues. V was pared by 5 bases and J by 5 bases, with 14 bases of the junction left unmatched. CDR1 and CDR2 from the germline V gene are LNHNV and YYDKDF (reference sequence).

The rearrangement uses TRBV19 and TRBJ2-7, with D unresolved. CDR3 length: 13 residues. Trimming shortened V by 7 bases and J by 5 bases, and 15 bases separated the two germline ends. Germline V gene data show CDR1 as LNHDA and CDR2 as SQIVND (reference sequence). The CDR3 nucleotides are TGTGCCAGTACCCCTGGGGTGTCGGACGAGCAGTACTTC. Its translation: CASTPGVSDEQYF.

This chain joins TRBV5-1 and TRBJ2-7; either TRBD1 or TRBD2 may supply D (5 bases each). This CDR3 spans 15 amino acids. The germline CDR1 and CDR2 sequences are SGHRS and YFSETQ. Trimming removed 4 bases from V and 4 bases from J, with 18 bases in between. The CDR3 DNA is TGCGCCAGCAGCAAGGGAGAGGGTGGGGGATACGAGCAGTACTTC. This encodes CASSKGEGGGYEQYF.

Many counts were recorded for this clonotype. The V call is TRBV12-3 or TRBV12-4, the J call TRBJ2-4; the D gene is possibly TRBD2 (5 bases). V lost 3 bases and J lost 15, with 12 bases in between. The CDR3 has 11 amino acids. CDR3 protein: CASSFEGSWYF. The CDR3 DNA is TGTGCCAGCAGTTTTGAGGGTTCTTGGTACTTC.

This clonotype has at least ten counts. This chain joins TRBV6-2 or TRBV6-3 and TRBJ2-7, with D unresolved. The CDR3 spans 14 residues. V gave up 5 bases and J gave up 3 bases, with 14 bases separating them. CDR1 is MNHEY, CDR2 SVGEGT, per germline. The CDR3 DNA reads TGTGCCAGCAGTAAATGGACCGAAGACTACGAGCAGTACTTC. Translated: CASSKWTEDYEQYF.

The chain links TRBV28 to TRBJ2-5, with no clear D. Trimming took 5 bases from V and 2 from J, leaving 21 bases between them. This CDR3 is 17 amino acids long. CDR1 is MDHEN and CDR2 is SYDVKM in the germline V gene. CDR3 nucleotides: TGTGCCAGCAGTCTCTGGGCGGCCGATGGGGATCAAGAGACCCAGTACTTC. It is translated as CASSLWAADGDQETQYF.

The chain carries TRBV2 and TRBJ2-3; 9 bases fit TRBD2. Germline lookup yields CDR1 SNHLY and CDR2 FYNNEI. V lost 6 bases to trimming and J lost 3 bases; unmatched junction nucleotides: 4. The CDR3 is made up of 14 amino acids. CDR3 bases: TGTGCCAGCAGAGTAGCGGGAGTTACAGATACGCAGTATTTT. Protein sequence: CASRVAGVTDTQYF.

The rearrangement links TRBV14 to TRBJ2-5; D not certain. Germline CDR1 reads SGHDN; CDR2 reads FVKESK. The CDR3 has 15 residues. V was shortened by 4 bases and J by 3 bases, with 15 bases between the two germline ends. The CDR3 DNA reads TGTGCCAGCAGCCCCCAGGTCGGGCCCAAAGAGACCCAGTACTTC. Translation gives CASSPQVGPKETQYF.

Only a few counts were recorded for this clonotype. The chain is built from TRBV20-1 and TRBJ2-5; the match to TRBD2 covers 8 bases. Trimming cost V 0 bases and J 9 bases; bases outside gene matches: 12. This CDR3 region has 15 residues. Per germline, CDR1 DFQATT and CDR2 SNEGSKA (reference sequence). CDR3 in amino acids: CSARDPSSGKGAQYF. The CDR3 region has the DNA TGCAGTGCTAGAGATCCTAGTAGCGGGAAGGGGGCCCAGTACTTC.

This clonotype was observed many times. The J gene is TRBJ1-4, the V gene TRBV20-1; 7 bases agree with TRBD1. V trimming: 5 bases; J trimming: 1 base; junction bases outside the gene matches: 7. The CDR3 is made up of 15 amino acids. Germline V lookup: CDR1 DFQATT, CDR2 SNEGSKA (reference sequence). The CDR3 nucleotides read TGCAGTGCTGGAAGAAACAGGGGAACTAATGAAAAACTGTTTTTT. It specifies CSAGRNRGTNEKLFF.

This clonotype turned up a few times. The rearrangement links TRBV24-1 to TRBJ2-6; no definite D call. With 5 bases removed from V and 4 bases from J, the gap between germline ends came to 5 bases. The CDR3 is 13 amino acids. Germline assignment: CDR1 KGHDR and CDR2 SFDVKD. The CDR3 coding sequence is TGTGCCACCAGTGGGACCGGGGCCAACGTCCTGACTTTC. Translation: CATSGTGANVLTF.

The chain combines TRBV27 with TRBJ1-1; 9 nucleotides match TRBD1. CDR1 and CDR2 (germline): MNHEY, SMNVEV (reference sequence). The CDR3 sequence is 15 residues long. Trimming removed 6 bases from V and 11 bases from J; junction bases left unmatched: 16. This CDR3 is CASSARDRVPSGAFF. The DNA for the CDR3 is TGTGCCAGCAGCGCACGGGACAGGGTCCCTTCGGGGGCTTTCTTT.

The chain uses TRBV20-1 and TRBJ1-5, with TRBD1 as a possible D gene (5 bases). Trimming cost V 6 bases and J 7 bases, with 16 bases left between them. CDR1 is DFQATT, CDR2 SNEGSKA, per germline (reference sequence). The CDR3 sequence is 13 residues long. CDR3 sequence: CSAKQEDFQPQHF. CDR3 DNA sequence: TGCAGTGCGAAACAGGAGGATTTCCAGCCCCAGCATTTT.

About this clonotype itself: A much larger clone lies a single base off, so this may be a read error. The chain uses TRBV28 and TRBJ2-7; 9 bases match TRBD2. The CDR3 contains 17 residues. CDR1 and CDR2 (germline): MDHEN, SYDVKM. The V gene end was trimmed by 3 bases and the J gene end by 6 bases; junction bases not matched to a gene: 15. The CDR3 DNA sequence: TGTGCCAGCAGTTTGAGTAGTGTGGCGGGAGGGTATTGCGAGCAGTACTTC. As protein: CASSLSSVAGGYCEQYF.

This clonotype was recorded many times. V gene TRBV15 combines with J gene TRBJ2-5, with TRBD1 matching over 9 bases. Germline lookup yields CDR1 LNHNV and CDR2 YYDKDF (reference sequence). Germline trimming cut 4 bases from V and 1 base from J; bases unmatched to any gene: 1. CDR3 length: 14 amino acids. DNA of the CDR3: TGTGCCACCAGCATGGACAGGGGCCAAGAGACCCAGTACTTC. The encoded protein is CATSMDRGQETQYF.

This clonotype was picked up many times. The chain employs TRBV27 and TRBJ1-2; D gene unclear. Trimming took 6 bases from V and 4 from J, leaving 9 bases between them. Germline V gene sequence: CDR1 MNHEY, CDR2 SMNVEV (reference sequence). This CDR3 contains 12 residues. CDR3 amino acids: CASSLKGYGYTF. The CDR3 region has the DNA TGTGCCAGCAGCTTAAAAGGCTATGGCTACACCTTC.